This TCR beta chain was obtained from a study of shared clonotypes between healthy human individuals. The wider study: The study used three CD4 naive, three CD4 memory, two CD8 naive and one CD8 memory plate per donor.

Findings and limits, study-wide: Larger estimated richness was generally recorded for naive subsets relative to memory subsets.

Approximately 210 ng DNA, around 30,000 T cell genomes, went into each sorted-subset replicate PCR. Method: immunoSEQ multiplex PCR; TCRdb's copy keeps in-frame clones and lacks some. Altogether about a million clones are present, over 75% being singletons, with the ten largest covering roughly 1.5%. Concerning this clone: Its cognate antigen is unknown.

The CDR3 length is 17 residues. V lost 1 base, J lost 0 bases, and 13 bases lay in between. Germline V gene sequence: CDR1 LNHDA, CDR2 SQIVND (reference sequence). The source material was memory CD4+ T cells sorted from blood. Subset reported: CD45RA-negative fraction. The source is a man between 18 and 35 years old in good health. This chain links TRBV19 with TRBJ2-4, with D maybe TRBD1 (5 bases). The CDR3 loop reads CASSIAQDILAKNIQYF. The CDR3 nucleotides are TGTGCCAGTAGTATAGCCCAGGACATCTTAGCCAAAAACATTCAGTACTTC. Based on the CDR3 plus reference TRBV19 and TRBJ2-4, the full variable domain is DGGITQSPKYLFRKEGQNVTLSCEQNLNHDAMYWYRQDPGQGLRLIYYSQIVNDFQKGDIAEGYSVSREKKESFPLTVTSAQKNPTAFYLCASSIAQDILAKNIQYFGAGTRLSVL.